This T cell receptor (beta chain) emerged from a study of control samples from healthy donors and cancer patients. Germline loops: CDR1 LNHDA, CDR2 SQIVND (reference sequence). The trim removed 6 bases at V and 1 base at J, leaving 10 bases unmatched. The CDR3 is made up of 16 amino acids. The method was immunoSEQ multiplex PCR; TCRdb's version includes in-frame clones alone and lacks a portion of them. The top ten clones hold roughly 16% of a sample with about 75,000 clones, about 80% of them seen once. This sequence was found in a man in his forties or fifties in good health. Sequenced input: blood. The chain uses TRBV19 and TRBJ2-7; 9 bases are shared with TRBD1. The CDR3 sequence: CASSPSPGQGSYEQYF. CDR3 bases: TGTGCCAGTAGCCCTAGCCCCGGACAGGGGTCCTACGAGCAGTACTTC.